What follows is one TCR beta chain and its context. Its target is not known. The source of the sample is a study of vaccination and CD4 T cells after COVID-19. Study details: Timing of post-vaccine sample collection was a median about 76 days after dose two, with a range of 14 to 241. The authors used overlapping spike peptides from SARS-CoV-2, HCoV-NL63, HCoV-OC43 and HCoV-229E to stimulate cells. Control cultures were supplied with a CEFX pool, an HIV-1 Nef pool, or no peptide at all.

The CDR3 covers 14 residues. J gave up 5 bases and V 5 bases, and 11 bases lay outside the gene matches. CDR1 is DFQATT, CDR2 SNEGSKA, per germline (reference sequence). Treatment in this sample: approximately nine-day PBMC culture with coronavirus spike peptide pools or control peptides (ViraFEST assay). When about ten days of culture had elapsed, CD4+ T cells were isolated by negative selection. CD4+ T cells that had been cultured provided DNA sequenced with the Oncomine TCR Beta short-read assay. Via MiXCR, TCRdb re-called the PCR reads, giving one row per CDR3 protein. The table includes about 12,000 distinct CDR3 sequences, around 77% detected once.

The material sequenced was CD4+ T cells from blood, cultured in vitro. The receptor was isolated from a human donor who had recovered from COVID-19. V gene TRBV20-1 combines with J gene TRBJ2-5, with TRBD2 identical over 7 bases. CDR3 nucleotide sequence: TGCAGTGCTCTCCGGGGGGTAGCGGGCGAGACCCAGTACTTC. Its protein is CSALRGVAGETQYF.